This T cell receptor (beta chain) was obtained from a study of blood T cell repertoires in COVID-19. Germline V lookup: CDR1 MRHNA, CDR2 SNTAGT. V lost 6 bases, J lost 4 bases, and 10 bases lay in between. CDR3 length equals 14 residues. The assay was immunoSEQ multiplex PCR, and TCRdb's table has in-frame clones only and misses some. The table shows some 10,000 clones, with 80% to 90% occurring only once. The source is a human donor in a cohort sampled during active COVID-19. The sequenced material came from peripheral blood. The V call is TRBV6-4, the J call TRBJ2-6, with unresolved D. The CDR3 reads CASSTDPGANVLTF. Written as DNA, the CDR3 is TGTGCCAGCAGCACAGATCCGGGGGCCAACGTCCTGACTTTC.